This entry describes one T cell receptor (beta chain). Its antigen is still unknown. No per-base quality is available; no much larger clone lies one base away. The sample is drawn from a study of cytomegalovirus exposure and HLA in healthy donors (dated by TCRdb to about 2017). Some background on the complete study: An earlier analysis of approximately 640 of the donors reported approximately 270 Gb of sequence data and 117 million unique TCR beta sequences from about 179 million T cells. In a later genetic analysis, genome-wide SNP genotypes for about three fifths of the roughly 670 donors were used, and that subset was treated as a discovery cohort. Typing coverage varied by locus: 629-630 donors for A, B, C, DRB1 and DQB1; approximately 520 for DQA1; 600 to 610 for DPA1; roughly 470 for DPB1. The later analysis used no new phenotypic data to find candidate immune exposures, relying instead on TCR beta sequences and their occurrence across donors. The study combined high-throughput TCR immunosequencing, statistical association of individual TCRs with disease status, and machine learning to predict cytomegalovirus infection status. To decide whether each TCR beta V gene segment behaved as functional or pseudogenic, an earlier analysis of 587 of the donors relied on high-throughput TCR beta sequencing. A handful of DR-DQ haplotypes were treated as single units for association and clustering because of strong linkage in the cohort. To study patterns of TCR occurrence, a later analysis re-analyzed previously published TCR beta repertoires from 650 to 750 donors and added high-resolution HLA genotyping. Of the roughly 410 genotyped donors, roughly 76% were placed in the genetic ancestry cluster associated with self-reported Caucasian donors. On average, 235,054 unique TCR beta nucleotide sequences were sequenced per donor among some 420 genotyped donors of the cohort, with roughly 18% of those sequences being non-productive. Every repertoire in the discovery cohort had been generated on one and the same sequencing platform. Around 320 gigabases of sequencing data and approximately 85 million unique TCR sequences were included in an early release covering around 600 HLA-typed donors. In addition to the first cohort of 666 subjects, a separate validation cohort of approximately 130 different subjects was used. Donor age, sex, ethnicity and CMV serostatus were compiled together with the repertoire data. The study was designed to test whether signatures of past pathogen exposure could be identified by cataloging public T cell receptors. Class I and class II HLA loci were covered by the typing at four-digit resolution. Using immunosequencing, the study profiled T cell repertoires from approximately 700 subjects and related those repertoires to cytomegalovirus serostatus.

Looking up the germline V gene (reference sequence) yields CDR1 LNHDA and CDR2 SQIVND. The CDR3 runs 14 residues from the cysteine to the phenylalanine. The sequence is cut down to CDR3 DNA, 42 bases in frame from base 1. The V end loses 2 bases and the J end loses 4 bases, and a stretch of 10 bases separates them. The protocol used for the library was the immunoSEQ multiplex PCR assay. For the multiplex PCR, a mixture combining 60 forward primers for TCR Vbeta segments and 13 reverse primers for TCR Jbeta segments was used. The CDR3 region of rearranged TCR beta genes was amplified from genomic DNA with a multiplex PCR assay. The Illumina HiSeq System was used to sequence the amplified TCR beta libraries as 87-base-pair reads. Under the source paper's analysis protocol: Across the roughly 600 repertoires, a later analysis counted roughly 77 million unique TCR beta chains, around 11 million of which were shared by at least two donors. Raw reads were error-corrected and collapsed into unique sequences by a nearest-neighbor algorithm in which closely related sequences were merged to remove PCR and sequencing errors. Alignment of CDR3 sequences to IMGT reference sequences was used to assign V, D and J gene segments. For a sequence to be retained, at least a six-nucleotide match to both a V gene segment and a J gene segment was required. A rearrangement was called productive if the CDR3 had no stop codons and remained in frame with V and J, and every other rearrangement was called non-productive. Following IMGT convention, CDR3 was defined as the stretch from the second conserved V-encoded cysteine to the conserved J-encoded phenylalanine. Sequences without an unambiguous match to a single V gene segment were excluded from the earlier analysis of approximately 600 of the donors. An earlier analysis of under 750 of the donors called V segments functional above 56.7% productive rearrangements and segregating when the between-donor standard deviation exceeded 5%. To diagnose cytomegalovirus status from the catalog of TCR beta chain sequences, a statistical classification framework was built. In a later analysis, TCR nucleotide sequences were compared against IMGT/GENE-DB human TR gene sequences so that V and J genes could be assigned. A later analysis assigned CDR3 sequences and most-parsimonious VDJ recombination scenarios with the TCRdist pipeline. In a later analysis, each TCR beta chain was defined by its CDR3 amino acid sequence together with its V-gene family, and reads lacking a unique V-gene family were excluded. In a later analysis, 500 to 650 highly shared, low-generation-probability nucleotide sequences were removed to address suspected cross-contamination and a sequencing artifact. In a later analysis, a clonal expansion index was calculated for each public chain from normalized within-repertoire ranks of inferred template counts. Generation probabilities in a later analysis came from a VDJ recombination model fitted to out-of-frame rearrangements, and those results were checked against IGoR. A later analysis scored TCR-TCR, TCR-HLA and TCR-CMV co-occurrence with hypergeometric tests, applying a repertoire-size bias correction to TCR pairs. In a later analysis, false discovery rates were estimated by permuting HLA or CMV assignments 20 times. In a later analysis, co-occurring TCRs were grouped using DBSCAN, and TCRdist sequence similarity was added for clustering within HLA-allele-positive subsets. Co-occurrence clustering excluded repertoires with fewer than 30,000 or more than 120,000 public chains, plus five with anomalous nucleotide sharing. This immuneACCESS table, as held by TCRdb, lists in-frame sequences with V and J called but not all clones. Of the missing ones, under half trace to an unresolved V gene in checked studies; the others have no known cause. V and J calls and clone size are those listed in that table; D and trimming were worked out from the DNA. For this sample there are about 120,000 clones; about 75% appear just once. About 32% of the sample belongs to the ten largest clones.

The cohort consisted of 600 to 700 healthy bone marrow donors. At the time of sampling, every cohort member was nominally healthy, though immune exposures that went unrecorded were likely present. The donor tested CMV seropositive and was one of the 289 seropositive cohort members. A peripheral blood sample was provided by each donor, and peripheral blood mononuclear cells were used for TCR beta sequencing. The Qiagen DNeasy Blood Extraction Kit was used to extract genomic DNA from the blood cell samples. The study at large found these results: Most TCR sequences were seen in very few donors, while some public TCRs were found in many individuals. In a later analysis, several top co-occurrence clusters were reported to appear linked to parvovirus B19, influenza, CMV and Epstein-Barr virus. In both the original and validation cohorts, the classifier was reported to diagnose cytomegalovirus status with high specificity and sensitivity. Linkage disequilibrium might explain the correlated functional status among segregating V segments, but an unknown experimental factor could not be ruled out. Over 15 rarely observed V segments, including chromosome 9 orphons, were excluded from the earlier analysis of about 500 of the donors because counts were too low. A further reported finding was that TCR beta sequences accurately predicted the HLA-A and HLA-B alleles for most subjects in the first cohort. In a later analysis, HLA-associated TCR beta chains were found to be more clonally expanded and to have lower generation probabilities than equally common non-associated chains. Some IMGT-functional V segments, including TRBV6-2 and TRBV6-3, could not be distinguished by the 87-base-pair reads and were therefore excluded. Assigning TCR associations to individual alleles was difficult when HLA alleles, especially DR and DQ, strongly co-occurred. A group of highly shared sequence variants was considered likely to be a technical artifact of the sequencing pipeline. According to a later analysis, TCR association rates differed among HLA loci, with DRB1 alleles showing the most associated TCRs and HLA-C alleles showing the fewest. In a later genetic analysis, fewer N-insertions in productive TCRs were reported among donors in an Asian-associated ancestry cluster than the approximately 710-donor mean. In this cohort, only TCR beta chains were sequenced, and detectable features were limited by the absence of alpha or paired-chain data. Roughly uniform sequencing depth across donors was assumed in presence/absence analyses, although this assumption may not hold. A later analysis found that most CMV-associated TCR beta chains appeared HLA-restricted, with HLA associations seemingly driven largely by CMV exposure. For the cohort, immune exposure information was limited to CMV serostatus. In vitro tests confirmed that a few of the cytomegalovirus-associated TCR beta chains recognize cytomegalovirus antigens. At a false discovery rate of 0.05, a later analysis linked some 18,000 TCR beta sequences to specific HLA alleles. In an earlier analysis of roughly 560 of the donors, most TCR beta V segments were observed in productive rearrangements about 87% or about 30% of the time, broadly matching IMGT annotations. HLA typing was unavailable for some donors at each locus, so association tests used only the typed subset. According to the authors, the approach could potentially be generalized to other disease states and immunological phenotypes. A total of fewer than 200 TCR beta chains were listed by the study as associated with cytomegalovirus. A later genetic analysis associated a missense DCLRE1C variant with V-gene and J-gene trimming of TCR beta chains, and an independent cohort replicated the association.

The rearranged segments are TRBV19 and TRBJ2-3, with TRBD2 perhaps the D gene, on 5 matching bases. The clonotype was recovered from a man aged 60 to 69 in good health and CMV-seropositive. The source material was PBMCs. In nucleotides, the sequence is TGTGCCAGTAGTATAAGGGCAGCGGCAGATACGCAGTATTTT. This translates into CASSIRAAADTQYF.